What follows are 14 T cell receptor beta chains derived from one specimen sequenced in a study of regulatory T cells in long-lasting Graves disease. Combining iRepertoire HTBI primers with Arm-PCR of CDR3 regions, the authors built TCR beta libraries. TCRdb analysed the multiplex PCR reads with MiXCR anew, one entry per CDR3 protein. The sample holds some 220,000 distinct CDR3 sequences, around 19% seen once. Time point in this sample: newly diagnosed GD, antithyroid drugs for less than 3 months. From RNA extracted from PBMCs, the TCR library was made. These data are also associated with another study on T cells in Graves' hyperthyroidism and ophthalmopathy.

Material: peripheral blood mononuclear cells (PBMCs), obtained at new diagnosis, from a patient treated with antithyroid drugs. The receptors were sampled from a woman in her twenties or thirties with Graves disease.

This clonotype was counted ten times or more. The chain combines TRBV30 with TRBJ1-1; TRBD1 might be the D (6 bases). Germline CDR1 reads GTSNPN; CDR2 reads SVGIG (reference sequence). V gave up 5 bases and J gave up 7 bases, with 14 bases separating them. The CDR3 is made up of 12 amino acids. The CDR3 reads CAWGYGTLEAFF. The CDR3 DNA sequence: TGTGCCTGGGGGTACGGGACACTTGAAGCTTTCTTT. Combining the CDR3 with reference TRBV30 and TRBJ1-1 gives the whole variable domain SQTIHQWPATLVQPVGSPLSLECTVEGTSNPNLYWYRQAAGRGLQLLFYSVGIGQISSEVPQNLSASRPQDRQFILSSKKLLLSDSGFYLCAWGYGTLEAFFGQGTRLTVV.

This clonotype appeared many times. V is TRBV5-8 and J is TRBJ1-5; 7 nucleotides align to TRBD1. V trimming: 3 bases; J trimming: 1 base; junction bases outside the gene matches: 4. The CDR3 loop spans 15 amino acids. Germline values: CDR1 SGHTS, CDR2 YDEGEE. The CDR3 sequence is CASSSGTESNQPQHF. CDR3 nucleotide sequence: TGTGCCAGCAGCTCCGGGACAGAAAGCAATCAGCCCCAGCATTTT.

The sample holds a few counts of this clonotype. The rearrangement joins TRBV20-1 to TRBJ2-7; a weak D match, TRBD1 (5 bases). The CDR3 contains 14 residues. V shed 5 bases and J shed 1 base, with 15 bases lying between them. The germline V gene encodes CDR1 DFQATT and CDR2 SNEGSKA (reference sequence). The DNA for the CDR3 is TGCAGTGCTGGGGCTCTTGGAAGTTCCTACGAGCAGTACTTC. Translation: CSAGALGSSYEQYF.

In its sample, this clonotype was seen many times. This rearrangement joins TRBV3-1 to TRBJ2-5, with TRBD2 identical over 13 bases. Trimming took 5 bases from V and 7 from J; bases not matched to a gene: 4. Germline CDR1 reads LGHDT; CDR2 reads YNNKEL (reference sequence). The CDR3 sequence is 14 residues long. CDR3 sequence: CASSSTSGGGTQYF. The CDR3 DNA reads as TGTGCCAGCAGCTCAACTAGCGGGGGGGGGACCCAGTACTTC.

This clonotype was observed at least ten times. The rearrangement links TRBV28 to TRBJ2-7; D is undetermined. The CDR3 spans 11 residues. V was trimmed by 5 bases and J by 0 bases, leaving 2 bases between them. CDR1 and CDR2 from the germline V gene are MDHEN and SYDVKM. This CDR3 reads CASSHSYEQYF. The CDR3 DNA reads TGTGCCAGCAGTCACTCCTACGAGCAGTACTTC.

This clonotype has a count of ten or more. The chain has TRBV6-5 and TRBJ2-1; D unresolved. Deletions cut 4 bases from V and 12 bases from J, with 10 bases between. This CDR3 is built from 11 residues. The germline V gene encodes CDR1 MNHEY and CDR2 SVGAGI. CDR3 in amino acids: CASSLSVAQFF. The CDR3 DNA sequence: TGTGCCAGCAGTTTGTCGGTAGCGCAGTTCTTC.

In its sample, this clonotype was seen many times. The rearrangement joins TRBV10-3 to TRBJ1-2; tentatively, D is TRBD1 (6 bases). V was pared by 7 bases and J by 6 bases, with 21 bases between. The CDR3 extends over 15 amino acids. Germline CDR1 is ENHRY and CDR2 is SYGVKD. DNA for the CDR3: TGTGCCATCAACTCCTTAACAGGGTCTAGCGATGGCTACACCTTC. This encodes CAINSLTGSSDGYTF.

This clonotype came up many times. V and J are TRBV6-5 and TRBJ1-2, with 9 bases fitting TRBD1. V lost 2 bases to trimming and J lost 6 bases; unmatched junction nucleotides: 7. The germline V gene has CDR1 MNHEY and CDR2 SVGAGI. CDR3 length: 15 residues. CDR3 loop: CASSYHGTGKNGYTF. The CDR3 nucleotides read TGTGCCAGCAGTTACCACGGGACAGGGAAAAATGGCTACACCTTC.

This clonotype has at least ten counts. V usage is TRBV2 and J usage is TRBJ1-1; D unclear. Trimming left V 6 bases short and J 2 bases short, with 10 bases between. CDR1 and CDR2 (germline): SNHLY, FYNNEI. The CDR3 is made up of 13 amino acids. The CDR3 nucleotides read TGTGCCAGCAGGAGGGCCGCTAACACTGAAGCTTTCTTT. As protein: CASRRAANTEAFF.

This clonotype was seen ten or more times. The chain carries TRBV7-9 and TRBJ2-1; D gene unclear. V dropped 6 bases and J dropped 6 bases, with 15 bases sitting between them. This CDR3 has 14 residues. Germline CDR1 reads SEHNR; CDR2 reads FQNEAQ (reference sequence). CDR3 region: CASSKARIPNEQFF. The CDR3 region has the DNA TGTGCCAGCAGTAAGGCCAGGATCCCCAATGAGCAGTTCTTC.

This clonotype came up many times. The CDR3 DNA is TGTGCCAGCAGCCAATTATCCAGGGAGAGGACCCAGTACTTC. Amino acids: CASSQLSRERTQYF. The chain is built from TRBV14 and TRBJ2-5, with D possibly being TRBD1 or TRBD2 (5 bases each). The CDR3 totals 14 residues. V lost 2 bases and J lost 7, with 14 bases in between. Germline CDR1 is SGHDN and CDR2 is FVKESK.

The table lists this clonotype with many counts. The chain couples TRBV10-2 to TRBJ1-1; D unclear. Trimming removed 6 bases from V and 5 bases from J, with 19 bases in between. Germline-derived CDR1 and CDR2 are WSHSY and SAAADI. The CDR3 loop spans 15 amino acids. CDR3 region: CASRNWPEDLTEAFF. In DNA form, the CDR3 reads TGCGCCAGCAGAAACTGGCCCGAGGATCTTACTGAAGCTTTCTTT.

This clonotype was counted at least ten times. This chain uses TRBV5-1 with TRBJ2-5; 7 nucleotides match TRBD2. With V trimmed by 3 bases and J by 5 bases, 10 bases remained unmatched. CDR1 is SGHRS, CDR2 YFSETQ, per germline. The CDR3 runs to 15 residues. The CDR3 DNA reads TGCGCCAGCAGCTCAAGGGTCGGGGGGACGGAGACCCAGTACTTC. Its protein product is CASSSRVGGTETQYF.

This clonotype showed up many times. The chain combines TRBV5-1 with TRBJ2-7; 8 bases are shared with TRBD2. The CDR3 has 14 amino acids. Germline values: CDR1 SGHRS, CDR2 YFSETQ. V was clipped by 4 bases and J by 2 bases; unmatched bases: 5. CDR3 amino acids: CASSPRGEAYEQYF. The DNA of the CDR3 is TGCGCCAGCAGCCCGCGGGGGGAAGCCTACGAGCAGTACTTC.